Each of the 31 T cell receptor beta chains below was sequenced from the same sample in a study of regulatory T cells in long-lasting Graves disease. Time point of the sample: newly diagnosed GD, antithyroid drugs for less than 3 months. RNA from PBMCs was the source of the TCR library. With iRepertoire HTBI primers and Arm-PCR of CDR3 regions, TCR beta libraries were built. TCRdb re-derived calls from the multiplex PCR reads in MiXCR, one entry per CDR3 protein. The sample holds 350,000 to 450,000 distinct CDR3 sequences, 15% seen once. This sample was shared with a second study, whose subject was T cells in Graves' hyperthyroidism and ophthalmopathy.

Sequencing was performed on peripheral blood mononuclear cells (PBMCs), taken at new diagnosis, from a patient treated with antithyroid drugs. The receptors originated from a woman aged 40 to 50 with Graves disease.

V is TRBV10-1 and J is TRBJ2-3; tentatively, D is TRBD2 (6 bases). The CDR3 length is 14 residues. Deletions cut 4 bases from V and 4 bases from J, with 12 bases between. Germline V gene lookup returns CDR1 WNHNN and CDR2 SYGVQD (reference sequence). The CDR3 spells CASSGLELPDTQYF. CDR3 nucleotides: TGCGCCAGCAGTGGACTAGAGCTCCCAGATACGCAGTATTTT.

About this clonotype: A much larger clone differs from this one at a single base, so this may be a read error. The V and J genes are TRBV12-5 and TRBJ1-4; 8 nucleotides match TRBD1. There are 16 residues in the CDR3. V shed 1 base, J shed 7 bases, and the junction held 8 bases outside the gene matches. Germline CDR1 LGHNT, CDR2 FRNRAP. Here the CDR3 reads CASGLDQTGEGEKLFF. CDR3 nucleotides: TGTGCTAGTGGTTTGGACCAGACAGGGGAGGGTGAAAAACTGTTTTTT. Using reference TRBV12-5 and TRBJ1-4 for the parts outside the CDR3, the full variable domain is DARVTQTPRHKVTEMGQEVTMRCQPILGHNTVFWYRQTMMQGLELLAYFRNRAPLDDSGMPKDRFSAEMPDATLATLKIQPSEPRDSAVYFCASGLDQTGEGEKLFFGSGTQLSVL.

In the case of this clonotype: This likely traces to a read error, being one base from a far larger clone. V gene TRBV11-2 combines with J gene TRBJ1-4, with 11 bases that match TRBD1. The germline gives CDR1 SGHAT, CDR2 FQNNGV. The CDR3 totals 15 residues. The V and J ends lost 6 bases and 6 bases, in that order; junction bases with no gene match: 6. The CDR3 nucleotides are TGTGCCAGCAGTTCCGGACAGGGGGCAGATGAAAAACTGTTTTTT. Its translation: CASSSGQGADEKLFF.

With regard to this clonotype: This sequence is one base from a far larger clone and is likely a read error. The rearrangement uses TRBV7-2 and TRBJ2-5; 7 nucleotides line up with TRBD2. The CDR3 sequence is 14 residues long. Trimming at V came to 11 bases and at J to 5 bases, leaving 14 bases not matched to a gene. Germline values: CDR1 SGHTA, CDR2 FQGNSA. CDR3 loop: CAGKEREGRETQYF. CDR3 DNA sequence: TGTGCCGGCAAGGAAAGGGAGGGCCGGGAGACCCAGTACTTC.

This chain joins TRBV19 and TRBJ1-1; D is uncertain. Trimming stripped 3 bases from V and 8 bases from J, with 10 bases between. Germline V CDR1 and CDR2: LNHDA, SQIVND (reference sequence). This CDR3 has 12 amino acids. CDR3 sequence: CASSMGGSEAFF. The DNA for the CDR3 is TGTGCCAGTAGTATGGGAGGGAGCGAAGCTTTCTTT.

The chain carries TRBV28 and TRBJ1-2, with 11 positions matching TRBD1. This CDR3 contains 14 residues. Germline CDR1 MDHEN, CDR2 SYDVKM. Germline trimming cut 6 bases from V and 7 bases from J; bases unmatched to any gene: 7. The CDR3 loop is CASRRGQGEGGYTF. For the CDR3, the DNA is TGTGCCAGCAGACGGGGACAGGGGGAAGGTGGCTACACCTTC.

This clonotype was recorded at least ten times. The chain links TRBV24-1 to TRBJ2-2, with TRBD1 matching over 7 bases. This CDR3 has 16 residues. CDR1 and CDR2 from the germline V gene are KGHDR and SFDVKD. V dropped 4 bases and J dropped 0; count of bases not matched to a gene: 4. CDR3 bases: TGTGCCACCAGTGACGTGACAGGGCCGAACACCGGGGAGCTGTTTTTT. Amino acid sequence: CATSDVTGPNTGELFF.

The chain couples TRBV5-4 to TRBJ1-1; D remains ambiguous. The germline V and J ends were trimmed by 1 base and 3 bases, with 7 bases remaining between them. Germline values: CDR1 SGHNT, CDR2 YYREEE (reference sequence). The CDR3 is 13 amino acids. The chain's CDR3 is CASSLSSYTEAFF. The CDR3 DNA is TGTGCCAGCAGCTTGAGTAGTTACACTGAAGCTTTCTTT.

The CDR3 nucleotides are TGTGCCAGCAGCTCGCGGACAGGGGAGGGCACCGGGGAGCTGTTTTTT. Translation gives CASSSRTGEGTGELFF. This rearrangement joins TRBV11-2 to TRBJ2-2, with 9 bases that match TRBD1. V lost 4 bases, J lost 4 bases, and 7 bases stayed unmatched. Germline V gene sequence: CDR1 SGHAT, CDR2 FQNNGV. CDR3 length: 16 residues.

This clonotype was detected ten times or more. The V and J genes are TRBV29-1 and TRBJ1-1, with D perhaps TRBD1 (6 bases). Germline CDR1 and CDR2: SQVTM and ANQGSEA. This CDR3 region has 12 residues. The ends were cut back, 7 bases at V and 3 bases at J, with 12 bases in the middle. This CDR3 is CSATGRYTEAFF. The CDR3 nucleotides read TGCAGCGCAACAGGGAGGTACACTGAAGCTTTCTTT.

This clonotype has a count of ten or more. The chain couples TRBV27 to TRBJ1-2, with 9 bases aligning to TRBD1. Germline V gene data show CDR1 as MNHEY and CDR2 as SMNVEV (reference sequence). With 7 bases clipped from V and 0 bases from J, the junction kept 6 bases outside the gene matches. The CDR3 spans 15 residues. CDR3 in amino acids: CASNKQGAPNYGYTF. The CDR3 bases are TGTGCCAGCAACAAACAGGGGGCCCCTAACTATGGCTACACCTTC.

This clonotype was seen ten or more times. The chain uses TRBV6-1 and TRBJ2-4, with TRBD1 identical over 12 bases. The junction had 19 bases not matched to a gene; V was cut back by 6 bases and J by 1 base. This CDR3 contains 21 residues. The germline CDR1 and CDR2 sequences are MNHNS and SASEGT. The CDR3 DNA reads TGTGCCAGCAGCTCCCAAGGGGGGACAGGGGGCGTTATGGGCGCCAAAAACATTCAGTACTTC. It encodes CASSSQGGTGGVMGAKNIQYF.

In regard to this clonotype: A read error likely explains this, since a far larger clone differs by one base. The chain has TRBV12-3 or TRBV12-4 and TRBJ2-5; 13 nucleotides match TRBD2. There are 18 residues in the CDR3. Trimming at V came to 8 bases and at J to 11 bases, leaving 23 bases not matched to a gene. This CDR3 reads CASLFGTSGASSYNEQYF. The DNA of the CDR3 is TGTGCCAGCCTCTTCGGGACTAGCGGGGCGAGCTCCTACAATGAGCAGTACTTC.

This clonotype was picked up many times. The chain carries TRBV2 and TRBJ2-5; TRBD2 matches 10 bases. This CDR3 is built from 15 residues. With 1 base clipped from V and 7 bases from J, the junction kept 6 bases outside the gene matches. Germline assignment: CDR1 SNHLY and CDR2 FYNNEI. CDR3 nucleotide sequence: TGTGCCAGCAGTGAAGTAGCGGGAGGACTCGGGACCCAGTACTTC. This translates into CASSEVAGGLGTQYF.

This clonotype was seen at least ten times. CDR3 DNA sequence: TGTGCCAGCGGGGACTCGTCCTACAATGAGCAGTTCTTC. It encodes CASGDSSYNEQFF. The chain combines TRBV27 with TRBJ2-1, with D tentatively TRBD2 (6 bases). Looked up from germline, CDR1 is MNHEY and CDR2 is SMNVEV (reference sequence). V lost 8 bases, J lost 1 base, and 9 bases lay in between. This CDR3 contains 13 residues.

The gene calls are TRBV5-4 and TRBJ2-7; the D gene is possibly TRBD2 (6 bases). From germline, CDR1 is SGHNT and CDR2 YYREEE (reference sequence). The CDR3 is made up of 15 amino acids. Trimming removed 1 base at V and 4 bases at J, with 15 bases between. CDR3 sequence reads: CASSLRRDSPYEQYF. In DNA, the CDR3 is TGTGCCAGCAGCTTGCGGCGGGACTCCCCATACGAGCAGTACTTC.

This clonotype was counted a few times. The J gene is TRBJ2-2, the V gene TRBV6-1; D unclear. Germline-derived CDR1 and CDR2 are MNHNS and SASEGT. There are 12 residues in the CDR3. The V end was cut by 6 bases, the J end by 5 bases, with 7 bases between. For the CDR3, the DNA is TGTGCCAGCAGACTACAAACCGGGGAGCTGTTTTTT. Its protein product is CASRLQTGELFF.

This clonotype was recorded at least ten times. The chain is built from TRBV12-3 or TRBV12-4 and TRBJ2-3; 10 nucleotides agree with TRBD2. J lost 2 bases, V lost 3 bases, and 14 bases had no gene match. The CDR3 is made up of 19 amino acids. The CDR3 bases are TGTGCCAGCAGTTTCATAGCGGATCTTAGCGGGAGGCCCACAGATACGCAGTATTTT. It is translated as CASSFIADLSGRPTDTQYF.

The sample holds many counts of this clonotype. The rearrangement joins TRBV7-3 to TRBJ2-5; D may be TRBD1 or TRBD2 (5 bases each). Germline V gene data show CDR1 as SGHTA and CDR2 as FQGTGA. This CDR3 contains 13 residues. V was pared by 6 bases and J by 5 bases, with 13 bases between. Written as DNA, the CDR3 is TGTGCCAGCAGATCTACTAGGGGCGAGACCCAGTACTTC. Amino acid sequence: CASRSTRGETQYF.

The CDR3 region is CASSQVRVQTYEQYF. The DNA of the CDR3 is TGCGCCAGCAGCCAAGTCAGAGTCCAGACCTACGAGCAGTACTTC. J is TRBJ2-7 and V is TRBV4-3; D gene ambiguous. The CDR3 has 15 amino acids. In germline, CDR1 is LGHNA, CDR2 YSLEER. V dropped 1 base and J dropped 2 bases, with 12 bases sitting between them.

This clonotype was recorded many times. The chain carries TRBV24-1 and TRBJ1-2; possible D gene TRBD1, 6 bases. The CDR3 is 15 amino acids. The germline V gene has CDR1 KGHDR and CDR2 SFDVKD. V lost 1 base, J lost 2 bases, and 10 bases lay in between. The CDR3 bases are TGTGCCACCAGTGATTTTGGACAGAACAACTATGGCTACACCTTC. Its protein is CATSDFGQNNYGYTF.

This clonotype was counted ten times or more. The genes are TRBV25-1 and TRBJ2-5, with D possibly TRBD2 on 6 matching bases. The germline gives CDR1 MGHDK, CDR2 SYGVNS. The ends were cut back, 3 bases at V and 5 bases at J, with 13 bases in the middle. The CDR3 spans 14 residues. CDR3 in amino acids: CASSDPRGGETQYF. The CDR3 DNA reads as TGTGCCAGCAGTGACCCAAGGGGAGGCGAGACCCAGTACTTC.

As for this clonotype: This sequence may be a read error, since a much larger clone differs from it by one base. This chain connects TRBV2 to TRBJ2-2; TRBD2 matches at 7 bases. The CDR3 runs 16 residues. Germline V lookup: CDR1 SNHLY, CDR2 FYNNEI. The CDR3 coding sequence is TGTGCCAGCAGTGAAGCGACACCGGACGTTGGCGGGGGGCTGTTTTTT. Its protein is CASSEATPDVGGGLFF.

This clonotype was seen only once. It may be a read error: a sequence one base away is much more abundant. This sequence joins TRBV6-6 and TRBJ2-5; 9 bases align to TRBD2. The length of the CDR3 is 18 residues. CDR1 and CDR2 from the germline V gene are MNHNY and SVGAGI (reference sequence). The trim removed 0 bases at V and 7 bases at J, leaving 15 bases unmatched. DNA for the CDR3: TGTGCCAGCAGTTACTCGATGGCTAGCGGGATTAGGGCGGGGACCCAGTACTTC. Protein product: CASSYSMASGIRAGTQYF.

The genes are TRBV4-3 and TRBJ1-5; D unresolved. Germline CDR1 reads LGHNA; CDR2 reads YSLEER. V lost 2 bases and J 1 base, leaving 9 bases between the germline ends. The CDR3 sequence is 15 residues long. CDR3 nucleotides: TGCGCCAGCAGCCAAACTGTGTCCAGCAATCAGCCCCAGCATTTT. It encodes CASSQTVSSNQPQHF.

The chain uses TRBV12-3 or TRBV12-4 and TRBJ1-5; D is uncertain. V was cut by 5 bases and J by 2 bases, with 10 bases left in between. The CDR3 runs 14 residues. This chain's CDR3 is CASSVSQGNQPQHF. The CDR3 nucleotides read TGTGCCAGCAGTGTTTCTCAGGGCAATCAGCCCCAGCATTTT.

This clonotype was seen repeatedly, ten times or more. The chain has TRBV12-3 or TRBV12-4 and TRBJ2-5; D uncertain. Trimming cost V 0 bases and J 5 bases, with 10 bases left between them. The CDR3 runs to 14 residues. Here the CDR3 reads CASSLATLRETQYF. Here the CDR3 DNA reads TGTGCCAGCAGTTTAGCTACGCTGAGGGAGACCCAGTACTTC.

The J gene is TRBJ2-2, the V gene TRBV20-1, with 11 positions matching TRBD2. Germline V gene data show CDR1 as DFQATT and CDR2 as SNEGSKA (reference sequence). CDR3 length: 16 amino acids. V lost 0 bases to trimming and J lost 2 bases; unmatched junction nucleotides: 2. This CDR3 is CSARDRLAGNTGELFF. Written as DNA, the CDR3 is TGCAGTGCTAGAGATAGACTAGCGGGAAACACCGGGGAGCTGTTTTTT.

This clonotype was seen at least ten times. CDR3 nucleotides: TGTGCCTGGAGCCAACCTCGGGGAGGGGGCGCAACAGATACGCAGTATTTT. It is translated as CAWSQPRGGGATDTQYF. This chain connects TRBV30 to TRBJ2-3, with D possibly called TRBD1 or TRBD2 (7 bases each). The CDR3 contains 17 residues. Trimming removed 3 bases at V and 3 bases at J, with 22 bases between. Germline V lookup: CDR1 GTSNPN, CDR2 SVGIG (reference sequence).

Ten or more counts support this clonotype. In nucleotides, the CDR3 is TGTGCTAGTGGTACGGGACAGCCAGCCTACGAGCAGTACTTC. Translating it yields CASGTGQPAYEQYF. This chain connects TRBV12-5 to TRBJ2-7; 7 bases are a match to TRBD1. The V and J ends lost 5 bases and 2 bases, in that order; junction bases with no gene match: 6. The germline gives CDR1 LGHNT, CDR2 FRNRAP. The CDR3 runs 14 residues.

This clonotype was counted at least ten times. CDR3 sequence (DNA): TGTGCCAGCAGCCCCGAGGAGGAGGCCTACGAGCAGTACTTC. Translation gives CASSPEEEAYEQYF. The chain carries TRBV11-3 and TRBJ2-7; D may be TRBD2 (5 bases). Trimming pared 5 bases from V and 2 bases from J, leaving 13 bases between. This CDR3 contains 14 residues. Germline assignment: CDR1 SGHNT and CDR2 YENEEA. Full variable domain (outside the CDR3, taken from reference TRBV11-3 and TRBJ2-7): EAGVVQSPRYKIIEKKQPVAFWCNPISGHNTLYWYLQNLGQGPELLIRYENEEAVDDSQLPKDRFSAERLKGVDSTLKIQPAELGDSAVYLCASSPEEEAYEQYFGPGTRLTVT.